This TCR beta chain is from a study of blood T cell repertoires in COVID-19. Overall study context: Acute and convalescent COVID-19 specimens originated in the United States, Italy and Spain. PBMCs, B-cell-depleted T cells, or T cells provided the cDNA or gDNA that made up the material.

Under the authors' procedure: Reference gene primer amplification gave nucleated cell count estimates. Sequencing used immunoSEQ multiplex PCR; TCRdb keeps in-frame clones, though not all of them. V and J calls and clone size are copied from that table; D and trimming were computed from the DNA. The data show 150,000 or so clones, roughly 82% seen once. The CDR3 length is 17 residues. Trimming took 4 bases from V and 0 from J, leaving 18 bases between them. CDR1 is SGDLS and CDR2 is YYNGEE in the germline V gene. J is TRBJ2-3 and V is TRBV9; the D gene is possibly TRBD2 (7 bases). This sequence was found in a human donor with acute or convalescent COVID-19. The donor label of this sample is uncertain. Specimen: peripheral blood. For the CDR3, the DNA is TGTGCCAGCAGCCCCCCCCCGGGGGGCCCTAGCACAGATACGCAGTATTTT. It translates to CASSPPPGGPSTDTQYF.